What follows are 16 T cell receptor beta chains derived from one specimen sequenced in a study of shared clonotypes between healthy human individuals. Method: immunoSEQ multiplex PCR; TCRdb's copy keeps in-frame clones and lacks some. The top ten hold 0.25% to 0.35% of the sample, which has about 580,000 clones, nearly 98% seen once. CD45RO-negative, CCR7-selected cells formed the naive CD8 fraction, which excluded terminally differentiated effector memory CD45RA+ cells. Sequenced input: naive CD8+ T cells sorted from blood. The origin of the receptors is a man aged 25 to 40 in good health.

V usage is TRBV6-6 and J usage is TRBJ2-3, with TRBD1 identical over 11 bases. Germline assignment: CDR1 MNHNY and CDR2 SVGAGI (reference sequence). The trim removed 2 bases at V and 5 bases at J, leaving 3 bases unmatched. The CDR3 is 15 amino acids. CDR3 in amino acids: CASSYGTGGIDTQYF. The CDR3, as DNA: TGTGCCAGCAGTTACGGGACAGGGGGAATAGATACGCAGTATTTT.

The chain uses TRBV23-1 and TRBJ2-7; tentative D call: TRBD1 (5 bases). TRBV23-1 is an open reading frame, and its role is uncertain. V dropped 6 bases and J dropped 3 bases, with 18 bases sitting between them. The CDR3 totals 15 residues. The DNA for the CDR3 is TGCGCCAGCAGAAGACAGTTGGGATATCTCTACGAGCAGTACTTC. Protein product: CASRRQLGYLYEQYF.

This clone was seen only once. This chain connects TRBV7-9 to TRBJ2-7; D gene uncertain. V lost 2 bases to trimming and J lost 2 bases, with 10 bases between them. Looked up from germline, CDR1 is SEHNR and CDR2 is FQNEAQ (reference sequence). The CDR3 consists of 14 residues. The DNA of the CDR3 is TGTGCCAGCAGCTTATGGAGCGACGCCTACGAGCAGTACTTC. Protein: CASSLWSDAYEQYF.

CDR3: CASSLSSGRAGELFF. The CDR3 DNA is TGTGCCAGCAGCTTATCTAGCGGGAGGGCCGGGGAGCTGTTTTTT. The chain uses TRBV7-6 and TRBJ2-2; the match to TRBD2 covers 12 bases. Unmatched junction bases numbered 1, after V lost 2 bases and J lost 6 bases. From germline, CDR1 is SGHVS and CDR2 FNYEAQ. The CDR3 loop spans 15 amino acids.

The chain recombines TRBV6-1 with TRBJ2-7; D might be TRBD2 (5 bases). CDR3 length equals 15 residues. The germline V and J ends were trimmed by 4 bases and 0 bases, with 13 bases remaining between them. Looked up from germline, CDR1 is MNHNS and CDR2 is SASEGT. CDR3 DNA sequence: TGTGCCAGCAGTGGGAGGCAGTTACGCTCCTACGAGCAGTACTTC. Its protein is CASSGRQLRSYEQYF.

Note on this clone: This CDR3 is also generated by other DNA sequences in the sample. The J gene is TRBJ2-7, the V gene TRBV28, with 7 bases aligning to TRBD1. CDR1 is MDHEN and CDR2 is SYDVKM in the germline V gene. V dropped 4 bases and J dropped 3; count of bases not matched to a gene: 3. The CDR3 consists of 13 residues. CDR3 sequence reads: CASSSGTDYEQYF. The CDR3, as DNA: TGTGCCAGCAGTTCCGGGACAGACTACGAGCAGTACTTC.

The J gene is TRBJ2-1, the V gene TRBV7-2, with D possibly called TRBD1 or TRBD2 (6 bases each). The CDR3 loop spans 14 amino acids. The germline CDR1 and CDR2 sequences are SGHTA and FQGNSA. V was clipped by 7 bases and J by 7 bases, with 17 bases between them. The CDR3 is CASTQSPGANEQFF. In DNA form, the CDR3 reads TGTGCCAGCACCCAATCCCCGGGGGCAAATGAGCAGTTCTTC.

V and J are TRBV7-9 and TRBJ2-7, with TRBD2 identical over 12 bases. Germline V gives CDR1 SEHNR, CDR2 FQNEAQ (reference sequence). The CDR3 is 12 amino acids. Trimming took 9 bases from V and 5 from J; bases not matched to a gene: 2. CDR3 sequence (DNA): TGTGCCAGTAGACTAGCGGGAGACGAGCAGTACTTC. As protein: CASRLAGDEQYF.

The chain has TRBV7-9 and TRBJ2-2; the match to TRBD2 covers 11 bases. The V segment lost 5 bases and the J segment 7 bases; nucleotides outside the gene matches: 9. Per the germline V gene, CDR1 is SEHNR and CDR2 is FQNEAQ (reference sequence). CDR3 length: 16 residues. In DNA form, the CDR3 reads TGTGCCAGCAGCCCCGTTCGGACTAGCGGGTTCGGGGAGCTGTTTTTT. This gives the protein CASSPVRTSGFGELFF.

The chain combines TRBV9 with TRBJ2-7; 7 bases are a match to TRBD1. This CDR3 has 17 residues. Germline V CDR1 and CDR2: SGDLS, YYNGEE. The junction had 14 bases not matched to a gene; V was cut back by 3 bases and J by 2 bases. The chain's CDR3 is CASSATSGTVFPYEQYF. In DNA, the CDR3 is TGTGCCAGCAGCGCCACTTCAGGGACAGTCTTCCCCTACGAGCAGTACTTC. Variable domain in full (rest from reference TRBV9 and TRBJ2-7): DSGVTQTPKHLITATGQRVTLRCSPRSGDLSVYWYQQSLDQGLQFLIQYYNGEERAKGNILERFSAQQFPDLHSELNLSSLELGDSALYFCASSATSGTVFPYEQYFGPGTRLTVT.

The chain links TRBV5-1 to TRBJ1-4; TRBD1 aligns across 8 bases. The J segment lost 0 bases and the V segment lost 4 bases, leaving 11 bases of the junction unmatched. Germline V gene data show CDR1 as SGHRS and CDR2 as YFSETQ. The CDR3 contains 18 residues. The CDR3 nucleotides are TGCGCCAGCAGCCAGAAAGACAGGGGCCGTGCAACTAATGAAAAACTGTTTTTT. As protein: CASSQKDRGRATNEKLFF.

This chain joins TRBV27 and TRBJ2-7; no definite D call. V lost 5 bases and J lost 0, with 11 bases in between. The germline V gene encodes CDR1 MNHEY and CDR2 SMNVEV (reference sequence). The CDR3 is 14 residues long. The CDR3 nucleotides read TGTGCCAGCAGTCCCCTAGGGTTCTCCTACGAGCAGTACTTC. Translated, it gives CASSPLGFSYEQYF.

As concerns this clone: At the DNA level, this CDR3 is encoded by other sequences in the same sample as well. This chain links TRBV2 with TRBJ1-2; D not certain. Trimming pared 8 bases from V and 4 bases from J, leaving 8 bases between. Germline CDR1 and CDR2: SNHLY and FYNNEI. The CDR3 spans 11 residues. The CDR3 DNA reads as TGTGCCAGCCCGGGTAGCTATGGCTACACCTTC. This sequence encodes CASPGSYGYTF.

The J gene is TRBJ2-7, the V gene TRBV29-1; 9 nucleotides line up with TRBD2. The CDR3 loop spans 15 amino acids. Germline assignment: CDR1 SQVTM and CDR2 ANQGSEA. The CDR3 protein is CRAEGGLAPKHEQYF. The CDR3 DNA reads TGCAGGGCTGAGGGTGGACTAGCGCCCAAACACGAGCAGTACTTC.

The chain is built from TRBV7-2 and TRBJ2-3; 11 nucleotides align to TRBD2. CDR1 and CDR2 from the germline V gene are SGHTA and FQGNSA. Germline trimming cut 5 bases from V and 0 bases from J; bases unmatched to any gene: 10. There are 18 residues in the CDR3. CDR3 sequence reads: CASSLGTSGPPSTDTQYF. CDR3 nucleotide sequence: TGTGCCAGCAGCCTAGGGACTAGCGGACCCCCTAGCACAGATACGCAGTATTTT.

This chain uses TRBV29-1 with TRBJ2-5; 8 bases are a match to TRBD1. This CDR3 is built from 13 residues. Looked up from germline, CDR1 is SQVTM and CDR2 is ANQGSEA. Trimming removed 3 bases from V and 5 bases from J; junction bases left unmatched: 5. CDR3 amino acids: CSVETGAGETQYF. The CDR3, as DNA: TGCAGCGTTGAGACAGGGGCGGGGGAGACCCAGTACTTC.